One sample yielded the 21 T cell receptor beta chains listed below, sequenced in a study of T cell responses to AZD1222 COVID-19 vaccine. Only in-frame clones appear in the TCRdb table, and some are missing; sequencing was by immunoSEQ multiplex PCR. The sample contains 180,000 or so clones, around 95% of which appear only once. The source material was peripheral blood, sampled on day 0 of AZD1222 vaccination. The receptors were gathered from an adult in good health.

The chain carries TRBV3-1 (or the pseudogene TRBV3-2) and TRBJ2-6, with D perhaps matching TRBD2 (6 bases). The CDR3 contains 15 residues. Germline V gene data show CDR1 as LGHDT and CDR2 as YNNKEL (reference sequence). Trimming shortened V by 2 bases and J by 4 bases, and 9 bases separated the two germline ends. The CDR3 DNA is TGTGCCAGCAGCCAAACGGGGGTAGGGGCCAACGTCCTGACTTTC. Translation: CASSQTGVGANVLTF.

The DNA of the CDR3 is TGCAGCGTTGCTAGAGGGACAGGATCCTACGAGCAGTACTTC. This gives the protein CSVARGTGSYEQYF. This chain connects TRBV29-1 to TRBJ2-7; 8 bases align to TRBD1. The CDR3 is 14 amino acids. Per the germline V gene, CDR1 is SQVTM and CDR2 is ANQGSEA. V dropped 4 bases and J dropped 1; count of bases not matched to a gene: 6.

This clone showed up just once. This sequence joins TRBV19 and TRBJ2-1, with D possibly matching TRBD2 (5 bases). Germline V lookup: CDR1 LNHDA, CDR2 SQIVND (reference sequence). CDR3 length equals 14 residues. V was cut by 3 bases and J by 3 bases, with 9 bases left in between. The CDR3 bases are TGTGCCAGTAGTATGGAGGTAGTCTACAATGAGCAGTTCTTC. Translating gives CASSMEVVYNEQFF.

This sequence joins TRBV19 and TRBJ1-5; possibly TRBD1 for D (5 bases). Germline V lookup: CDR1 LNHDA, CDR2 SQIVND (reference sequence). The germline V and J ends were trimmed by 2 bases and 7 bases, with 12 bases remaining between them. This CDR3 spans 14 amino acids. The CDR3 spells CASSISQGAQPQHF. The CDR3 bases are TGTGCCAGTAGTATAAGTCAGGGAGCCCAGCCCCAGCATTTT.

The DNA of the CDR3 is TGTGCCAGCTCCGGGACAGGCAGGTCCGAGCAGTACTTC. It encodes CASSGTGRSEQYF. V usage is TRBV27 and J usage is TRBJ2-7, with 8 bases aligning to TRBD1. This CDR3 spans 13 amino acids. The junction had 9 bases not matched to a gene; V was cut back by 8 bases and J by 6 bases. Germline V CDR1 and CDR2: MNHEY, SMNVEV (reference sequence).

This chain joins TRBV7-8 and TRBJ1-1; D call uncertain. Trimming stripped 0 bases from V and 1 base from J, with 18 bases between. The CDR3 runs to 18 residues. CDR1 SGHVS and CDR2 FQNEAQ come from the germline V gene. CDR3 protein: CASSLAEPTVRANTEAFF. The CDR3 DNA reads TGTGCCAGCAGCTTAGCGGAGCCGACGGTCCGGGCGAACACTGAAGCTTTCTTT.

The J gene is TRBJ1-1, the V gene TRBV30; no clear D. V gave up 2 bases and J gave up 6 bases, with 13 bases separating them. The CDR3 is made up of 13 amino acids. Looked up from germline, CDR1 is GTSNPN and CDR2 is SVGIG (reference sequence). The CDR3 nucleotides read TGTGCCTGGAGTCCGGACTGGAGGGCTGAAGCTTTCTTT. Translation: CAWSPDWRAEAFF.

The CDR3 sequence: CASSLKANTEAFF. The DNA for the CDR3 is TGTGCCAGCAGCTTAAAGGCGAACACTGAAGCTTTCTTT. The chain carries TRBV7-3 and TRBJ1-1; D remains unclear. Germline CDR1 is SGHTA and CDR2 is FQGTGA. V lost 1 base to trimming and J lost 1 base, with 4 bases between them. The CDR3 extends over 13 amino acids. The entire variable domain, with the rest obtained from reference TRBV7-3 and TRBJ1-1, is as follows: GAGVSQTPSNKVTEKGKYVELRCDPISGHTALYWYRQSLGQGPEFLIYFQGTGAADDSGLPNDRFFAVRPEGSVSTLKIQRTERGDSAVYLCASSLKANTEAFFGQGTRLTVV.

The chain has TRBV15 and TRBJ1-5; a weak D match, TRBD1 (5 bases). The CDR3 is made up of 12 amino acids. CDR1 and CDR2 from the germline V gene are LNHNV and YYDKDF (reference sequence). The ends were cut back, 8 bases at V and 3 bases at J, with 8 bases in the middle. This CDR3 reads CATGGYNQPQHF. CDR3 sequence (DNA): TGTGCCACCGGGGGGTACAATCAGCCCCAGCATTTT.

The chain joins TRBV6-5 to TRBJ1-2, with a weak D call TRBD1 (5 bases). The CDR3 consists of 15 residues. V lost 8 bases and J 13 bases, leaving 29 bases between the germline ends. Germline lookup yields CDR1 MNHEY and CDR2 SVGAGI. CDR3 loop: CASCQGVWEQSGSTF. The CDR3 DNA reads TGTGCCAGCTGCCAGGGCGTGTGGGAACAGAGCGGGTCCACCTTC.

The chain couples TRBV6-5 to TRBJ2-1, with 10 bases lining up with TRBD2. The ends lost 7 bases at V and 9 bases at J; junction bases unmatched: 6. CDR1 is MNHEY and CDR2 is SVGAGI in the germline V gene. The CDR3 has 13 residues. CDR3 nucleotides: TGTGCCAGCAATTTACTAGCGGGAAGTGAGCAGTTCTTC. It codes for CASNLLAGSEQFF.

A single count supports this clone. J is TRBJ1-1 and V is TRBV30, with unresolved D. CDR3 size: 13 residues. Germline values: CDR1 GTSNPN, CDR2 SVGIG (reference sequence). The V end lost 0 bases, the J end lost 3 bases, and 8 bases lay between the germline ends. CDR3 coding DNA: TGTGCCTGGAGTGTAATAGTCTACACTGAAGCTTTCTTT. Its translation: CAWSVIVYTEAFF.

This clone is a singleton in its sample. The chain couples TRBV10-1 to TRBJ1-1, with a weak D call TRBD1 (5 bases). Germline V gene data show CDR1 as WNHNN and CDR2 as SYGVQD (reference sequence). Trimming took 5 bases from V and 3 from J, leaving 13 bases between them. The CDR3 covers 14 residues. The CDR3 nucleotides read TGCGCCAGCAGTATTGACAGAGCTGACACTGAAGCTTTCTTT. The encoded protein is CASSIDRADTEAFF.

The chain is built from TRBV5-1 and TRBJ2-3, with 14 bases fitting TRBD2. Germline V gene lookup returns CDR1 SGHRS and CDR2 YFSETQ. J gave up 3 bases and V 4 bases, and 4 bases lay outside the gene matches. The CDR3 runs 16 residues. This CDR3 reads CASSPTSGRATDTQYF. The CDR3 region has the DNA TGCGCCAGCAGCCCGACTAGCGGGAGGGCAACAGATACGCAGTATTTT.

The rearrangement links TRBV12-5 to TRBJ2-1, with D unresolved. Per germline, CDR1 LGHNT and CDR2 FRNRAP. The germline V and J ends were trimmed by 6 bases and 7 bases, with 13 bases remaining between them. The CDR3 is made up of 13 amino acids. The CDR3 loop is CASGPRLGNEQFF. Here the CDR3 DNA reads TGTGCTAGTGGCCCCCGCTTAGGGAATGAGCAGTTCTTC.

This chain connects TRBV19 to TRBJ1-2; D may be TRBD1 (6 bases). Germline assignment: CDR1 LNHDA and CDR2 SQIVND (reference sequence). The ends were cut back, 5 bases at V and 8 bases at J, with 15 bases in the middle. The CDR3 sequence is 13 residues long. The CDR3 DNA reads TGTGCCAGTAGTGAGGGGGATTGGCAGGGCTACACCTTC. Its translation is CASSEGDWQGYTF.

V and J are TRBV28 and TRBJ1-5; D is possibly TRBD1 (6 bases). Trimming removed 3 bases from V and 4 bases from J, with 10 bases in between. Germline assignment: CDR1 MDHEN and CDR2 SYDVKM. The CDR3 has 14 residues. CDR3 sequence (DNA): TGTGCCAGCAGTTTGGGAGGGGGGAATCAGCCCCAGCATTTT. Its translation is CASSLGGGNQPQHF.

The V gene is TRBV5-4, the J gene TRBJ2-1, with TRBD2 matching over 11 bases. J lost 0 bases, V lost 2 bases, and 13 bases had no gene match. The germline V gene encodes CDR1 SGHNT and CDR2 YYREEE (reference sequence). The CDR3 totals 20 residues. The CDR3, as DNA: TGTGCCAGCAGCTTTTGGGGCCTACTAGCGGGAGAGAGCTCCTACAATGAGCAGTTCTTC. Translation gives CASSFWGLLAGESSYNEQFF.

This rearrangement joins TRBV2 to TRBJ1-5; D is possibly TRBD1 (5 bases). Trimming shortened V by 6 bases and J by 5 bases, and 11 bases separated the two germline ends. The CDR3 extends over 13 amino acids. Per the germline V gene, CDR1 is SNHLY and CDR2 is FYNNEI. Here the CDR3 reads CASRGQGHQPQHF. The CDR3, as DNA: TGTGCCAGCAGGGGTCAGGGACATCAGCCCCAGCATTTT.

This chain joins TRBV6-5 and TRBJ2-2; D is possibly TRBD1 (5 bases). V gave up 8 bases and J gave up 4 bases, with 17 bases separating them. Germline V gene sequence: CDR1 MNHEY, CDR2 SVGAGI. The CDR3 runs 15 residues. CDR3 residues: CASLGEWVSTGELFF. The CDR3 region has the DNA TGTGCCAGCTTAGGGGAATGGGTGTCCACCGGGGAGCTGTTTTTT.

The chain combines TRBV6-5 with TRBJ1-2, with D maybe TRBD1 (5 bases). Germline V lookup: CDR1 MNHEY, CDR2 SVGAGI. The CDR3 runs 14 residues. With 6 bases removed from V and 4 bases from J, the gap between germline ends came to 15 bases. As DNA, the CDR3 is TGTGCCAGCAGGGGGGGAGAGTTTCCCTATGGCTACACCTTC. Translation: CASRGGEFPYGYTF.